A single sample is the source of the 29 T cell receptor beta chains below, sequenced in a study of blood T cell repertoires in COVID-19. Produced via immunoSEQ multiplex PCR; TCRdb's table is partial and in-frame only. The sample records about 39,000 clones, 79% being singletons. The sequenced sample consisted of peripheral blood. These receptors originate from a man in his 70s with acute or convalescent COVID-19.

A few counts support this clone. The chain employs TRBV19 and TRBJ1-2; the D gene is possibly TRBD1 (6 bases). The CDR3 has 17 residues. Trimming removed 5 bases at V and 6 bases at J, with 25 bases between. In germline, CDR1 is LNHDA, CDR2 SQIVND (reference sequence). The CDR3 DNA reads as TGTGCCAGTAGTTCACTTGCAGGGGAGGGACGGTTTCATGGCTACACCTTC. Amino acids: CASSSLAGEGRFHGYTF.

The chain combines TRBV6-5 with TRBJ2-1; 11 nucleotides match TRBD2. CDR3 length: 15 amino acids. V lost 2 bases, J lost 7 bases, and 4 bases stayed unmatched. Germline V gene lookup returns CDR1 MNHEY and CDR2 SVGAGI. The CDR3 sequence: CASSYGGLAVNEQFF. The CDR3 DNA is TGTGCCAGCAGTTACGGGGGACTAGCGGTAAATGAGCAGTTCTTC.

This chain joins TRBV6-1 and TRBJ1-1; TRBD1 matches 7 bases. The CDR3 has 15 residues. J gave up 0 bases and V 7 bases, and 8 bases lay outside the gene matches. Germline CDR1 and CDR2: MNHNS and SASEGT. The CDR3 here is CASKVTGTVNTEAFF. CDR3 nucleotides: TGTGCCAGCAAAGTCACCGGGACAGTGAACACTGAAGCTTTCTTT.

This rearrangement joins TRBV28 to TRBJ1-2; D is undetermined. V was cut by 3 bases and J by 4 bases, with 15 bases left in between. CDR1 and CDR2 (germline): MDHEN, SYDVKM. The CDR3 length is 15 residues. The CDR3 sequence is CASSFPASGTYGYTF. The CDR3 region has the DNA TGTGCCAGCAGTTTCCCTGCTTCAGGTACCTATGGCTACACCTTC.

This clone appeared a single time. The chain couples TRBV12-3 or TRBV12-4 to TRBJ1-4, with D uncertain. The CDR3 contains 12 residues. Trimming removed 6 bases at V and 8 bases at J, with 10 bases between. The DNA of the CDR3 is TGTGCCAGCAGCCCCGGGAGGGAAAAACTGTTTTTT. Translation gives CASSPGREKLFF.

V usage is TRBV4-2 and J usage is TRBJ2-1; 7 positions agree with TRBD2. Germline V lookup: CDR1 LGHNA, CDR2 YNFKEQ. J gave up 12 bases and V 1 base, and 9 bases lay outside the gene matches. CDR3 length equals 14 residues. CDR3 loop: CASSQGLAEVRQFF. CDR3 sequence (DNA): TGTGCCAGCAGCCAAGGGCTAGCGGAGGTGAGGCAGTTCTTC.

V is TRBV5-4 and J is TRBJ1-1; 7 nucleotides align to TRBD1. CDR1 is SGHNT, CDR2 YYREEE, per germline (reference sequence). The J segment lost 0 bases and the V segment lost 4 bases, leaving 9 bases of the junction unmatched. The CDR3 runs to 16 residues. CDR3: CASSLEQGYMNTEAFF. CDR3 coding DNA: TGTGCCAGCAGCCTCGAACAGGGGTACATGAACACTGAAGCTTTCTTT.

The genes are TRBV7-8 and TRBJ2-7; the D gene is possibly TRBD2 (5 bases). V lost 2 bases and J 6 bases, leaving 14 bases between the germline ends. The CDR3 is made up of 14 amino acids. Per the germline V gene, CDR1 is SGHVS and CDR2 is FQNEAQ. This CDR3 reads CASSLSLWEPEQYF. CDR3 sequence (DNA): TGTGCCAGCAGCTTAAGTCTCTGGGAGCCCGAGCAGTACTTC.

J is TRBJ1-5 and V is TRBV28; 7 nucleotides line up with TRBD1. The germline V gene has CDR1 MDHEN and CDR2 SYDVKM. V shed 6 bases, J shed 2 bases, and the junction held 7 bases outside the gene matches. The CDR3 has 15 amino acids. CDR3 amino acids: CASRGTGEGNQPQHF. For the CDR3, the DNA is TGTGCCAGCAGGGGAACAGGGGAGGGCAATCAGCCCCAGCATTTT.

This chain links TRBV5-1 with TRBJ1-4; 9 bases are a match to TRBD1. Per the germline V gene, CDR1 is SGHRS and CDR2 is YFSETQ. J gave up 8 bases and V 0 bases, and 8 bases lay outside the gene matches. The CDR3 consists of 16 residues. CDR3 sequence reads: CASSLGQGGLYEKLFF. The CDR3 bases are TGCGCCAGCAGCTTGGGACAGGGGGGTCTCTACGAAAAACTGTTTTTT.

The CDR3 loop reads CASSWQGAGNTIYF. The CDR3 DNA is TGTGCCAGCAGCTGGCAGGGGGCAGGAAACACCATATATTTT. J is TRBJ1-3 and V is TRBV5-4, with 8 bases identical to TRBD1. Trimming took 3 bases from V and 4 from J; bases not matched to a gene: 3. Germline lookup yields CDR1 SGHNT and CDR2 YYREEE (reference sequence). This CDR3 spans 14 amino acids.

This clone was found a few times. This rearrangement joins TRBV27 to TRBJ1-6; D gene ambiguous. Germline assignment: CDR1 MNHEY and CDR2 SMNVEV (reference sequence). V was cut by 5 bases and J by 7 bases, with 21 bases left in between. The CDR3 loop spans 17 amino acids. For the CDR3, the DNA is TGTGCCAGCAGTCCGGGAGGGAGCTTCACCCCAAATTCACCCCTCCACTTT. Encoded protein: CASSPGGSFTPNSPLHF.

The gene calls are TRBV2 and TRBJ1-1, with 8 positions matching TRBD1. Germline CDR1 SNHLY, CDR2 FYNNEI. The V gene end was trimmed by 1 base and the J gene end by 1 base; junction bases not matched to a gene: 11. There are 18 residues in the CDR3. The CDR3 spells CASSEGRQGAARNTEAFF. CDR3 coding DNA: TGTGCCAGCAGTGAAGGTCGTCAGGGGGCGGCCCGGAACACTGAAGCTTTCTTT.

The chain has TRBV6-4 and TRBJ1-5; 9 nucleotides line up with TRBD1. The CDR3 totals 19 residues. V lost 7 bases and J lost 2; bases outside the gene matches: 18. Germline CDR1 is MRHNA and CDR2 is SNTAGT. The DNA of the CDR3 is TGTGCCAGCAATCCAGAGAGGACAGGGGACCGCCTGCGCAATCAGCCCCAGCATTTT. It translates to CASNPERTGDRLRNQPQHF.

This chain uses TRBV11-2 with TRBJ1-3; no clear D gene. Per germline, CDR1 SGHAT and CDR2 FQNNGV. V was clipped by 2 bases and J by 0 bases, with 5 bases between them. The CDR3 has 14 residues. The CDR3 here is CASSLSVSGNTIYF. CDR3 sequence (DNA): TGTGCCAGCAGCTTATCCGTCTCTGGAAACACCATATATTTT.

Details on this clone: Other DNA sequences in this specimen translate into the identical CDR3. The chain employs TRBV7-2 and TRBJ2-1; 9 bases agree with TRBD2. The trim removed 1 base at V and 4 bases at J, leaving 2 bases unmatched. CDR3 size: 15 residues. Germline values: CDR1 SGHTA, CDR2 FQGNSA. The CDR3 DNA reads TGTGCCAGCAGCTTAGGCCTAGCGGGGTACAATGAGCAGTTCTTC. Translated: CASSLGLAGYNEQFF.

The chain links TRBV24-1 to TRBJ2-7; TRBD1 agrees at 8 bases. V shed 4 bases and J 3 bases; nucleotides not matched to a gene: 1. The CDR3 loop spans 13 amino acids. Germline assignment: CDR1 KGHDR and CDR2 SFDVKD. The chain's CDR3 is CATSEQGGYEQYF. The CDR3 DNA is TGTGCCACCAGTGAACAGGGGGGCTACGAGCAGTACTTC.

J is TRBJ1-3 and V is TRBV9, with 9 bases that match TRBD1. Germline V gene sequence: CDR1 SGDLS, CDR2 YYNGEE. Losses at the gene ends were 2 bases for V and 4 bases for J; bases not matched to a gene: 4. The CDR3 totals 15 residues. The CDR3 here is CASSVGDRVGNTIYF. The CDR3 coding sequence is TGTGCCAGCAGCGTGGGGGACAGGGTAGGAAACACCATATATTTT.

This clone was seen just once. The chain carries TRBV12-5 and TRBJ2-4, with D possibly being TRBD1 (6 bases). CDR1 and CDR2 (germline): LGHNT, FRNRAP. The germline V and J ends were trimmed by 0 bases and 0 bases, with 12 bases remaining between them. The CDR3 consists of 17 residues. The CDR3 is CASGLVRDRIAKNIQYF. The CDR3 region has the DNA TGTGCTAGTGGTTTGGTACGTGACAGGATAGCCAAAAACATTCAGTACTTC.

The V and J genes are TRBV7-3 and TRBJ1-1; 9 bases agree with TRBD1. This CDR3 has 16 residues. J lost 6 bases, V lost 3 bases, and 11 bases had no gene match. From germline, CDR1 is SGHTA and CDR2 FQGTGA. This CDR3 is CASSLAGTGTGSEAFF. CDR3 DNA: TGTGCCAGCAGCTTGGCCGGGACAGGGACGGGCTCTGAAGCTTTCTTT.

This chain's CDR3 is CATPVLNSPLHF. CDR3 in DNA: TGTGCCACCCCGGTCCTGAATTCACCCCTCCACTTT. The J gene is TRBJ1-6, the V gene TRBV6-4; no definite D call. The CDR3 contains 12 residues. Germline loops: CDR1 MRHNA, CDR2 SNTAGT. Trimming left V 10 bases short and J 7 bases short, with 11 bases between.

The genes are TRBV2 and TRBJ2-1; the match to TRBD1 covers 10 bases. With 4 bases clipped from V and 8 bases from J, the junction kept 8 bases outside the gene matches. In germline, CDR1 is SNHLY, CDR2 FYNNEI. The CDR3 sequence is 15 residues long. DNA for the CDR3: TGTGCCAGCAGTGGAGGCTGGGACAGGGGATATGAGCAGTTCTTC. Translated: CASSGGWDRGYEQFF.

The CDR3 region has the DNA TGTGCCAGCAGTTCACCGGGACCGGGGGATCAGCCCCAGCATTTT. Translating it yields CASSSPGPGDQPQHF. The gene calls are TRBV28 and TRBJ1-5; the D gene is possibly TRBD1 (5 bases). The germline CDR1 and CDR2 sequences are MDHEN and SYDVKM. The CDR3 has 15 amino acids. Trimming pared 4 bases from V and 5 bases from J, leaving 15 bases between.

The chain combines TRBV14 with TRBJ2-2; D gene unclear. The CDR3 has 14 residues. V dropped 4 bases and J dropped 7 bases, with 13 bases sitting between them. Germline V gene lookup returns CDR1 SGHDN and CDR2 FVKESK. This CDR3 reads CASSLSQRIGELFF. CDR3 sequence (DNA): TGTGCCAGCAGCCTTTCACAACGAATCGGGGAGCTGTTTTTT.

CDR3 in DNA: TGCGCCAGCAGCTTAAGGCAGGGCGGTGAAAAACTGTTTTTT. Amino acid sequence: CASSLRQGGEKLFF. The J gene is TRBJ1-4, the V gene TRBV5-1, with a possible D match to TRBD1 (5 bases). The CDR3 is made up of 14 amino acids. Per germline, CDR1 SGHRS and CDR2 YFSETQ. Trimming shortened V by 2 bases and J by 7 bases, and 12 bases separated the two germline ends.

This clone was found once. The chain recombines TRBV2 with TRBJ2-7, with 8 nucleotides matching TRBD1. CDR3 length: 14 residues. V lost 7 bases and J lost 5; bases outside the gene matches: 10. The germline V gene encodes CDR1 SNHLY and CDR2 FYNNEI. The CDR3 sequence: CASTEGTQGDEQYF. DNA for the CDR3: TGTGCCAGCACTGAGGGGACACAGGGGGACGAGCAGTACTTC.

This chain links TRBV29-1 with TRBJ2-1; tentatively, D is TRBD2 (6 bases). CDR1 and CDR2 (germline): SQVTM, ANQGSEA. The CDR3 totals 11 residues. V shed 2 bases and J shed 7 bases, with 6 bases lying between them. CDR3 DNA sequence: TGCAGCGTTGAACGGGGGAATGAGCAGTTCTTC. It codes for CSVERGNEQFF.

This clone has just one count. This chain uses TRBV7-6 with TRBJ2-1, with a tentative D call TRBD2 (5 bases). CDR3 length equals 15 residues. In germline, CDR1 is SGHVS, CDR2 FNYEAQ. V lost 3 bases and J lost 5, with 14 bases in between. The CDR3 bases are TGTGCCAGCAGCTTCGGACTCGCCGGGGACAATGAGCAGTTCTTC. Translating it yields CASSFGLAGDNEQFF. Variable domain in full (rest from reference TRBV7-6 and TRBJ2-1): GAGVSQSPRYKVTKRGQDVALRCDPISGHVSLYWYRQALGQGPEFLTYFNYEAQQDKSGLPNDRFSAERPEGSISTLTIQRTEQRDSAMYRCASSFGLAGDNEQFFGPGTRLTVL.

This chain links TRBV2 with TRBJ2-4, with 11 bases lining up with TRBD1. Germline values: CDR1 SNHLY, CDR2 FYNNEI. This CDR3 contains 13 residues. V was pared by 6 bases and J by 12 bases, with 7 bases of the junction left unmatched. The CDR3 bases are TGTGCCAGCAGCGCCGGGACAGGGGGTAATCAGTACTTC. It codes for CASSAGTGGNQYF. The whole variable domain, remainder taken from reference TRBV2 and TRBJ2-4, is EPEVTQTPSHQVTQMGQEVILRCVPISNHLYFYWYRQILGQKVEFLVSFYNNEISEKSEIFDDQFSVERPDGSNFTLKIRSTKLEDSAMYFCASSAGTGGNQYFGAGTRLSVL.